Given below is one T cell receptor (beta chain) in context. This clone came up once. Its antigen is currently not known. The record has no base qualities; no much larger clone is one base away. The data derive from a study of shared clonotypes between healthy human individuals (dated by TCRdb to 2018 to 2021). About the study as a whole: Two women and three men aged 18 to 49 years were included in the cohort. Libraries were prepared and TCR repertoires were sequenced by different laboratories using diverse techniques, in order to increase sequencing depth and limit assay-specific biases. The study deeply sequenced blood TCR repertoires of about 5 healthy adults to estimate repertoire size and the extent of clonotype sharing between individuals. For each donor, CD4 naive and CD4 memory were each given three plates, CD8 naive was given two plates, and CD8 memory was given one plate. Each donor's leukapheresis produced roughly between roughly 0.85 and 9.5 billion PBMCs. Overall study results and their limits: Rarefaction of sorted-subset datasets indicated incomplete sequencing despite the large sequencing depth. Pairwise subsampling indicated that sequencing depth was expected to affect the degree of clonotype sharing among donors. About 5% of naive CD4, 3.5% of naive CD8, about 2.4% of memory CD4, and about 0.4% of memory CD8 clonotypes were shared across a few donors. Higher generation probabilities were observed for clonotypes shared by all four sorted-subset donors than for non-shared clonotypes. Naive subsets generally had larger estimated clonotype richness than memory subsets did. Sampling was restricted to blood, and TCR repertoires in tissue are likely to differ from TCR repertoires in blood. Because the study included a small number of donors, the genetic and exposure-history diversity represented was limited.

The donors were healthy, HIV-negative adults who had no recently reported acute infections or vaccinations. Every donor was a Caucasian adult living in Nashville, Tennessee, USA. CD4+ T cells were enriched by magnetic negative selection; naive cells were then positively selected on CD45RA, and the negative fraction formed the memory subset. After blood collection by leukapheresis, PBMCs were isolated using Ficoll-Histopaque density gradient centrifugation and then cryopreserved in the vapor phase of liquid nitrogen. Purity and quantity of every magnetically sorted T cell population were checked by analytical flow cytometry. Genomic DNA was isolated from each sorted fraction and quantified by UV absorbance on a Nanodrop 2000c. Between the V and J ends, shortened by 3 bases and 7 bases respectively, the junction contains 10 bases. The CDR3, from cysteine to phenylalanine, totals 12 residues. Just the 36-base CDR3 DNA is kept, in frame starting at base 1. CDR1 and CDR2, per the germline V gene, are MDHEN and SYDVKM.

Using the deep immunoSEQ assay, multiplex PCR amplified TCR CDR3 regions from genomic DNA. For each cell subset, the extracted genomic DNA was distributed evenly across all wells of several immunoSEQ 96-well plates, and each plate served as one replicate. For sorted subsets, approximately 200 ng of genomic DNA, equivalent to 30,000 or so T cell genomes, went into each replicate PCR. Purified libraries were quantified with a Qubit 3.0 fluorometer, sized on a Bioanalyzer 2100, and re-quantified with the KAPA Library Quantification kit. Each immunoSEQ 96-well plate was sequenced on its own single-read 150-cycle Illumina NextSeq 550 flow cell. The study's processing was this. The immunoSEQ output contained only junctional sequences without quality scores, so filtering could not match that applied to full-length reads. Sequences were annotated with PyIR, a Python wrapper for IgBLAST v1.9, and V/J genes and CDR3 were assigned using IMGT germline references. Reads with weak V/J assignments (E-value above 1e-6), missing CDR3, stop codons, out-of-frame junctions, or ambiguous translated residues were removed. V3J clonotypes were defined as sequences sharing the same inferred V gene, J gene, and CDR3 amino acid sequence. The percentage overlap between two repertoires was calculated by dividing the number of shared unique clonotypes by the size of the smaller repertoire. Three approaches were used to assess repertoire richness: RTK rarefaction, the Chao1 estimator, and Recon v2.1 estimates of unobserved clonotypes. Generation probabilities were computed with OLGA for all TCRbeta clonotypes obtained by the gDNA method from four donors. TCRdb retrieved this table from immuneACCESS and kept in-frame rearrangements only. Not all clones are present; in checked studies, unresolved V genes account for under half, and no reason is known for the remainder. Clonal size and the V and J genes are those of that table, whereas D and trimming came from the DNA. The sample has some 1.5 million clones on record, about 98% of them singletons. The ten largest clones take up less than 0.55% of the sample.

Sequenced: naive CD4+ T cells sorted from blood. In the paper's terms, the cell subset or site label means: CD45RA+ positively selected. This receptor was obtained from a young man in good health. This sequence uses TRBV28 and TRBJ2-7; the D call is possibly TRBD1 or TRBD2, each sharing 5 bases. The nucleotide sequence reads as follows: TGTGCCAGCAGTTTCCCCGGGACGGAGCAGTACTTC. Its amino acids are CASSFPGTEQYF.